This T cell receptor (beta chain) was obtained from a study of patients and donors after allogeneic stem cell transplantation (dated by TCRdb to the early 2020s). The sample holds a few counts of this clonotype. The target of this receptor is not known. It has no much larger one-base neighbor in the sample; base qualities were not kept. Compared with germline, V lacks 2 bases and J lacks 4 bases; bases without a gene match: 8. Taken from the germline V gene, the CDR1 and CDR2 loops are SGHRS and YFSETQ. The CDR3 starts with the cysteine, ends with the phenylalanine, and has 15 residues. Only the CDR3 DNA stays, 45 bases, in frame from base 1. The receptor library was made with RT-PCR. Sequencer: NextSeq 550. Through fastp at Q25 and MiXCR, TCRdb rebuilt clones from the public reads, retaining in-frame beta chains. Identical CDR3 protein sequences are pooled into one entry, listed with their most common genes and DNA. In all, the sample holds more than 850,000 distinct CDR3 sequences, and about 20% of those were seen once. The top ten clones comprise 5% to 6.5% of the sample.

The TCR originated in a human donor who was either an allogeneic HSCT recipient or a stem cell or donor lymphocyte infusion donor (not recorded which). It is not recorded whose cells these are; they may come from a transplant donor. Recombination connected TRBV5-1 to TRBJ2-7; 8 central nucleotides agree with TRBD1. The source material was blood, either unsorted or a sorted T cell fraction (not recorded which). The CDR3 corresponds to CASSLLDRGSYEQYF. The DNA sequence reads TGCGCCAGCAGCTTATTAGACAGGGGTTCATACGAGCAGTACTTC.